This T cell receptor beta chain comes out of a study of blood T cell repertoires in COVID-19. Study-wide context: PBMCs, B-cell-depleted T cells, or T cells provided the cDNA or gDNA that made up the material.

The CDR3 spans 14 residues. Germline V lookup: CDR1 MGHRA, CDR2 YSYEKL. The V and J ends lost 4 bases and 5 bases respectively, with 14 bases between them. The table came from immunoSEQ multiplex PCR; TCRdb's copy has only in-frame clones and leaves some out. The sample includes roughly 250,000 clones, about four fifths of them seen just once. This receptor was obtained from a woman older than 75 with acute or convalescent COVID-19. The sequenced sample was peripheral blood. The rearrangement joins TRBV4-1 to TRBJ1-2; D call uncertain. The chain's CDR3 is CASSPPVGGYGYTF. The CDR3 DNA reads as TGCGCCAGCAGCCCCCCTGTCGGAGGGTATGGCTACACCTTC.